This T cell receptor beta chain was recorded in a study of blood T cell repertoires in COVID-19. This clone was recorded at least ten times. The assay was immunoSEQ multiplex PCR, and TCRdb's table has in-frame clones only and misses some. The data contain tens of thousands of clones, approximately 80% of them singletons. Sequences were obtained from peripheral blood. The TCR was taken from a man in his 70s with COVID-19, enrolled during active disease.

CDR3 bases: TGCGCCAGATACGGGACACGGTCTTTAGGCTATGGCTACACCTTC. This encodes CARYGTRSLGYGYTF. This chain connects TRBV10-1 to TRBJ1-2; TRBD1 might be the D (6 bases). The CDR3 is made up of 15 amino acids. Germline V CDR1 and CDR2: WNHNN, SYGVQD (reference sequence). The V gene lost 9 bases and the J gene lost 4 bases, with 21 bases spanning the gap.